This T cell receptor beta chain was profiled in a study of shared clonotypes between healthy human individuals. Regarding the study as a whole: Among donors, sharing of clonotypes was expected to be affected by sequencing depth. Even with large depth, rarefaction showed that sorted-subset sequencing was incomplete. Relative to clonotypes present in all four donors, those not shared had lower generation probabilities.

After removal of 5 bases from V and 0 bases from J, the junction contained 9 bases not matched to a gene. The CDR3 consists of 16 residues. The germline V gene has CDR1 LNHNV and CDR2 YYDKDF (reference sequence). A note on this clone: Its antigen is as yet unknown.

Assay execution proceeded at the deep level. Produced via immunoSEQ multiplex PCR; TCRdb's table is partial and in-frame only. Of millions of clones listed, roughly 91% are singletons. The naive CD8 population came from CD45RO-negative cells selected for CCR7, without terminally differentiated effector memory CD45RA+ cells. The sample was naive CD8+ T cells from PBMCs. This chain joins TRBV15 and TRBJ1-2; TRBD1 agrees at 7 bases. The clonotype comes from a man aged 18 to 29 in good health. Some clones in this sample may be carry-over from other donors' samples. DNA for the CDR3: TGTGCCACCAGCTACCCCAGACAGGGATCTAACTATGGCTACACCTTC. Encoded protein: CATSYPRQGSNYGYTF.